Included here is one T cell receptor beta chain sequence, with context. The repertoire was sequenced with immunoSEQ multiplex PCR; TCRdb's copy has only in-frame clones and lacks some. In the table there are some 160,000 clones, more than 85% of which are singletons. These data originate in a study of T cell responses to AZD1222 COVID-19 vaccine. Trimming shortened V by 1 base and J by 6 bases, and 9 bases separated the two germline ends. The CDR3 contains 13 residues. The sample consisted of peripheral blood, taken on day 0 of AZD1222 vaccination. The receptor was derived from an adult in good health. The chain recombines TRBV12-3 or TRBV12-4 with TRBJ1-2; D ambiguous. The CDR3: CASSLVQDNGYTF. CDR3 coding DNA: TGTGCCAGCAGTTTAGTTCAGGATAATGGCTACACCTTC.